This TCR beta chain was obtained from a study of shared clonotypes between healthy human individuals (dated by TCRdb to between 2020 and 2021). For context, the study as a whole: A couple of women and three men aged 18 to 49 years were included in the cohort. Per donor, three plates each were used for CD4 naive and CD4 memory, two for CD8 naive, and one for CD8 memory. To estimate repertoire size and how much clonotypes are shared between individuals, the study performed deep sequencing of blood TCR repertoires from 4 to 6 healthy adults. To increase sequencing depth and limit assay-specific biases, TCR repertoire library preparation and sequencing were carried out by different laboratories using diverse techniques. Leukapheresis yielded between about 0.8 and 9.5 billion PBMCs per donor. The paper's findings and limits, for the study overall: Rarefaction of sorted-subset datasets indicated incomplete sequencing despite the large sequencing depth. Sampling was restricted to blood, and TCR repertoires in tissue are likely to differ from TCR repertoires in blood. Compared with non-shared clonotypes, clonotypes shared by all four sorted-subset donors had higher generation probabilities. Around 5% of naive CD4, 3.5% of naive CD8, roughly 2.4% of memory CD4, and 0.4% of memory CD8 clonotypes were shared across a handful of donors. The small number of donors limited the genetic and exposure-history diversity represented. Naive subsets generally had larger estimated clonotype richness than memory subsets. Based on pairwise subsampling, the degree of clonotype sharing among donors was expected to be affected by sequencing depth.

V is cut by 5 bases and J by 2 bases, and the space between the germline ends is 21 bases. Per the germline V gene (reference sequence), MNHEY is the CDR1 and SMNVEV is the CDR2. The CDR3 runs 17 amino acids, cysteine and phenylalanine included. Just CDR3 DNA is preserved here, 51 bases in frame from base 1. Using the deep immunoSEQ assay, TCR CDR3 regions were amplified from genomic DNA by multiplex PCR. Extracted genomic DNA from each cell subset was spread evenly across all wells of several immunoSEQ 96-well plates, with each plate serving as a replicate. Each replicate PCR for sorted subsets received 150 to 250 ng genomic DNA, equal to tens of thousands of T cell genomes. Purified libraries were measured with a Qubit 3.0 fluorometer, size-checked on a Bioanalyzer 2100, and measured again with the KAPA Library Quantification kit. Every immunoSEQ 96-well plate was sequenced on a separate single-read 150-cycle Illumina NextSeq 550 flow cell. As for how the authors treated the data: The immunoSEQ output contained only junctional sequences without quality scores, so filtering could not match that applied to full-length reads. Sequences were annotated with PyIR, a Python wrapper for IgBLAST v1.9, using IMGT germline references to assign V/J genes and CDR3. Reads were removed for weak V/J assignments (E-value above 1e-6), missing CDR3, stop codons, out-of-frame junctions, or ambiguous translated residues. V3J clonotypes were defined as sequences sharing an identical inferred V gene, J gene, and CDR3 amino acid sequence. To compute the percentage overlap between repertoires, the number of shared unique clonotypes was divided by the size of the smaller repertoire. Repertoire richness was assessed with RTK rarefaction, the Chao1 estimator, and Recon v2.1 estimates of unobserved clonotypes. Generation probabilities for all TCRbeta clonotypes obtained by the gDNA method from a handful of donors were computed using OLGA. As stored in TCRdb, this immuneACCESS dataset retains in-frame rearrangements with V and J assigned. A fraction of the clones does not appear; measured against another copy, unresolved V genes explain less than half of the discrepancy, and the remainder lacks a known reason. That table is the source of V, J and clone size, and D and trimming were worked out from the DNA. The sample table lists approximately 2.1 million clones, more than 80% of them with a count of one. Jointly, the top ten make up under 0.45% of the sample.

The donors were healthy, HIV-negative adults who had no recently reported acute infections or vaccinations. All donors were Caucasian adults living in Nashville, Tennessee, USA. CD4+ T cells were enriched by magnetic negative selection; naive cells were then positively selected on CD45RA, and the negative fraction formed the memory subset. Blood was obtained by leukapheresis, after which PBMCs were separated by Ficoll-Histopaque density gradient centrifugation and cryopreserved in liquid nitrogen vapor phase. Analytical flow cytometry was used to check the purity and quantity of every magnetically sorted T cell population. From each sorted fraction, genomic DNA was isolated and quantified by UV absorbance on a Nanodrop 2000c. Only one count was recorded for this clone. Its specific antigen is unknown. There are no base qualities to consult, and no much larger clone falls within one base.

The rearranged chain carries TRBV27 and TRBJ1-1; a tentative D call is TRBD1 (5 bases match). The sequenced sample consisted of naive CD4+ T cells from PBMCs. This specimen's cell subset or site label, interpreted: CD45RA+ positively selected. This clonotype was sampled from a man aged 18 to 29 in good health. Some clones in this sample may be carry-over from other donors' samples. Read as DNA, the sequence is TGTGCCAGCAGTCTCAAGACAATCAGGGACTCCAACACTGAAGCTTTCTTT. Its translation is CASSLKTIRDSNTEAFF.